This T cell receptor (beta chain) came from a study of T cell repertoires in cytomegalovirus infection (dated by TCRdb to the late 2010s). Describing the broader study: Recently identified HLA-C-restricted CMV epitopes, whose presentation resists viral immunomodulation, were targeted by peptide stimulations together with well-studied HLA-B-restricted epitopes. Donor HLA type was relevant to the analysis, because carriage of CMV infection together with the matching HLA type was indicated by public TCR beta signatures.

With regard to this clonotype: This receptor's antigen is unknown. No much larger clonotype is one base removed from it; base qualities were not supplied.

Taken with the paper, the label for treatment or condition translates to: in vitro stimulation with specific CMV peptide epitopes to enrich CMV-specific T cells. Findings and caveats that apply to the study as a whole: In both this cohort and an independent roughly 360-donor cohort, the cumulative frequency of public TCR beta family members distinguished carriers of CMV infection plus the relevant HLA type. The ex vivo response was dominated by HLA-C-restricted CMV-specific TCR beta clonotypes, and the single most frequent clonotype in two of eight donors was supplied by these HLA-C-restricted clonotypes.

Trimming takes 7 bases from V and 1 base from J, and the germline ends sit 11 bases apart. CDR1 MDHEN and CDR2 SYDVKM were looked up in the germline V gene. CDR3 length: 14 amino acids, cysteine to phenylalanine. Only the CDR3 portion is preserved as DNA: 42 bases, with reading frame beginning at the first base. Instrument used: Illumina HiSeq 1500. TCRdb cleaned the public reads at Q25 with fastp, built clones with MiXCR and kept in-frame beta chains. Merged by CDR3 protein, the rows form single entries marked with the most common genes and DNA. This sample holds about 900,000 distinct CDR3 sequences; about a third were observed only once. The top ten constitute 13% of the sample.

The chain uses TRBV28 and TRBJ1-5, with no D gene named confidently. The receptor's source is a human donor in good health (CMV status not recorded). Some clones in this sample may be carry-over from other donors' samples. Source: cultured CD8+ T cells from PBMCs, taken from culture after CMV antigen stimulation. CDR3 reads: CASNKGWSNQPQHF. The DNA sequence is given as TGTGCCAGCAACAAGGGTTGGAGCAATCAGCCCCAGCATTTT.